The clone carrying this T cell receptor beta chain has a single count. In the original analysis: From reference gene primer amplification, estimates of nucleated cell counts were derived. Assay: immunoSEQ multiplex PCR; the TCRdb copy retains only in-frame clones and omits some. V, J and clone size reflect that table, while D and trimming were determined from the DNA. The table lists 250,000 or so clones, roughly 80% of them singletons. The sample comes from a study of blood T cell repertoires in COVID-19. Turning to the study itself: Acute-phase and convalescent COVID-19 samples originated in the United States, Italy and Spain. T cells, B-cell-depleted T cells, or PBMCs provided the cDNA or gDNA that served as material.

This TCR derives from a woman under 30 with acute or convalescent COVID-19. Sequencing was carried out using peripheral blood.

The CDR3: CASSPGTSGRARETQYF. In DNA, the CDR3 is TGCGCCAGCAGCCCAGGGACTAGCGGGAGGGCCCGGGAGACCCAGTACTTC. The chain couples TRBV5-1 to TRBJ2-5; 16 positions agree with TRBD2. The V segment lost 4 bases and the J segment 5 bases; nucleotides outside the gene matches: 8. This CDR3 contains 17 residues. Germline lookup yields CDR1 SGHRS and CDR2 YFSETQ.